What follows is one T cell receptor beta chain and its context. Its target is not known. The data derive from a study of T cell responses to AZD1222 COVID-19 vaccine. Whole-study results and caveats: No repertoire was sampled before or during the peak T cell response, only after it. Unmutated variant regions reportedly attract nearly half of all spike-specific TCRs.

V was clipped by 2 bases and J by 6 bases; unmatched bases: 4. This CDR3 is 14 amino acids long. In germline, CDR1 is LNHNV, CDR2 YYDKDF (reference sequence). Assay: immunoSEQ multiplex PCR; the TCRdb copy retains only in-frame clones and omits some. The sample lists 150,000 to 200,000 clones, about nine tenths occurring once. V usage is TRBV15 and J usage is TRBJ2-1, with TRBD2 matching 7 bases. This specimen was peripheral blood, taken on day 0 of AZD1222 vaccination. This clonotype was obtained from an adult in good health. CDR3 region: CATSRPTSANEQFF. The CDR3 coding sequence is TGTGCCACCAGCAGACCCACTAGCGCCAATGAGCAGTTCTTC.